This TCR beta chain originates from a study of siplizumab effects on memory and regulatory T cells. Findings and caveats of the study: Siplizumab significantly brought down the alloreactive sequences that trace back to unstimulated CD4+ memory cells. Tregs that proliferated in siplizumab cultures did not have their suppressive function confirmed. Versus over 25% in controls, the mappable alloreactive CD4+ clones averaged around 65% Treg-derived with siplizumab. Memory T cells appeared less diverse than naive cells, which seemed to contribute substantially to alloresponse.

Assay: immunoSEQ multiplex PCR; the TCRdb copy retains only in-frame clones and omits some. The repertoire consists of tens of thousands of clones, with nearly 98% occurring once and the leading ten covering about 0.095%. The CDR3 totals 15 residues. Germline CDR1 and CDR2: SGHNT and YYREEE (reference sequence). V shed 2 bases, J shed 2 bases, and the junction held 7 bases outside the gene matches. For this clone: The antigen is undetermined.

The chain recombines TRBV5-4 with TRBJ2-7, with 7 bases fitting TRBD1. The TCR was taken from a human donor in good health. Sequenced: naive CD8+ T cells sorted from blood. CDR3 in DNA: TGTGCCAGCAGCTTTCGGGACAGCCTGGCCTACGAGCAGTACTTC. Translating gives CASSFRDSLAYEQYF.